This T cell receptor (beta chain) stems from a study of naive and memory T cell subsets. The beta constant-region primer was an equimolar mix of two oligonucleotides covering TRBC1 and TRBC2. An oligonucleotide with the SP2 primer and a 12-nucleotide UMI was ligated to the cDNA 3' end. TCRdb used MiXCR to reprocess the UMI-ligation and nested PCR reads, holding one entry per CDR3 protein. Among 120,000 to 150,000 distinct CDR3 sequences, more than 15% were seen once, and the ten largest hold about 0.14%. Cells stained for CD3, CD4, CD8, CD45RA and CD27 were sorted into four subsets. The sequenced material came from naive CD4+ T cells from blood. The TCR was taken from a human donor in good health.

CDR3 sequence: CATSEASGYNEQFF. Written as DNA, the CDR3 is TGTGCCACCAGTGAGGCTAGCGGCTACAATGAGCAGTTCTTC. The chain carries TRBV24-1 and TRBJ2-1, with 7 bases fitting TRBD2. The CDR3 length is 14 residues. V was pared by 4 bases and J by 3 bases, with 2 bases of the junction left unmatched. Germline V gene data show CDR1 as KGHDR and CDR2 as SFDVKD.